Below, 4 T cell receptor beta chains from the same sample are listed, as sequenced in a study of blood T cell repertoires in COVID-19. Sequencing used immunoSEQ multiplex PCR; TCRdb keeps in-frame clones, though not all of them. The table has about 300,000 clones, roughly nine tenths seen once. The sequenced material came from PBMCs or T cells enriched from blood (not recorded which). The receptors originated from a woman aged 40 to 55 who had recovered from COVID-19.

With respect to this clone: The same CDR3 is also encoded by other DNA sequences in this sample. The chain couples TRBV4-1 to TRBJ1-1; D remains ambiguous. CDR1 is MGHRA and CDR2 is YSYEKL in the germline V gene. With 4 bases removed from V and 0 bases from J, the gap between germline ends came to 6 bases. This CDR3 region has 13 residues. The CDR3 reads CASSRGVNTEAFF. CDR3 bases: TGCGCCAGCAGCCGCGGGGTGAACACTGAAGCTTTCTTT.

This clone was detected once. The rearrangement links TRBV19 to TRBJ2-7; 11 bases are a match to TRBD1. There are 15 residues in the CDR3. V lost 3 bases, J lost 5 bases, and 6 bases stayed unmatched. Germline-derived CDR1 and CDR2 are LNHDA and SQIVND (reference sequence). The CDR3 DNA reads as TGTGCCAGTAGTATCGGACAGGGGGCGAACCACGAGCAGTACTTC. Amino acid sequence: CASSIGQGANHEQYF. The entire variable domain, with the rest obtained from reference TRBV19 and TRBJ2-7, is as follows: DGGITQSPKYLFRKEGQNVTLSCEQNLNHDAMYWYRQDPGQGLRLIYYSQIVNDFQKGDIAEGYSVSREKKESFPLTVTSAQKNPTAFYLCASSIGQGANHEQYFGPGTRLTVT.

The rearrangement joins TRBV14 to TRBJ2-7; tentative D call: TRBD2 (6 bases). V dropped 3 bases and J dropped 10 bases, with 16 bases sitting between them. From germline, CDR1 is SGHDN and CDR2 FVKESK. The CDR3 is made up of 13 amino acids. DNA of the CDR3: TGTGCCAGCAGCCAGGAAAAATGGGCGGGACAGTACTTC. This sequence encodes CASSQEKWAGQYF.

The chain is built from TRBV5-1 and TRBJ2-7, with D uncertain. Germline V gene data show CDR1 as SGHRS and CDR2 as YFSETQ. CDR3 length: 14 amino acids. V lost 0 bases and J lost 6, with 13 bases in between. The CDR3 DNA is TGCGCCAGCAGCTTGGGGCCCGTCGACTCCGAGCAGTACTTC. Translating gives CASSLGPVDSEQYF. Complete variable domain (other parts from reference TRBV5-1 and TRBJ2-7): KAGVTQTPRYLIKTRGQQVTLSCSPISGHRSVSWYQQTPGQGLQFLFEYFSETQRNKGNFPGRFSGRQFSNSRSEMNVSTLELGDSALYLCASSLGPVDSEQYFGPGTRLTVT.